Given below is one T cell receptor beta chain in context. V was pared by 2 bases and J by 3 bases, with 8 bases between. The germline V gene encodes CDR1 LNHDA and CDR2 SQIVND (reference sequence). The CDR3 has 14 amino acids. The data stem from a study of T-cell memory formation after mild COVID-19. Via MiXCR, TCRdb re-called the 5' RACE reads, giving one row per CDR3 protein. Found here are roughly 580,000 distinct CDR3 sequences, more than 15% of them singletons; the top ten hold around 13%. Source material: PBMCs or a T cell subset sorted from them (not recorded which). The TCR sequence derives from an adult woman who had mild COVID-19 (a few samples of this study predate the infection). Cell type and time point are not known. The chain carries TRBV19 and TRBJ2-1, with a possible D match to TRBD1 (6 bases). Here the CDR3 DNA reads TGTGCCAGTAGTATACAGGGGATCTACAATGAGCAGTTCTTC. Protein product: CASSIQGIYNEQFF.